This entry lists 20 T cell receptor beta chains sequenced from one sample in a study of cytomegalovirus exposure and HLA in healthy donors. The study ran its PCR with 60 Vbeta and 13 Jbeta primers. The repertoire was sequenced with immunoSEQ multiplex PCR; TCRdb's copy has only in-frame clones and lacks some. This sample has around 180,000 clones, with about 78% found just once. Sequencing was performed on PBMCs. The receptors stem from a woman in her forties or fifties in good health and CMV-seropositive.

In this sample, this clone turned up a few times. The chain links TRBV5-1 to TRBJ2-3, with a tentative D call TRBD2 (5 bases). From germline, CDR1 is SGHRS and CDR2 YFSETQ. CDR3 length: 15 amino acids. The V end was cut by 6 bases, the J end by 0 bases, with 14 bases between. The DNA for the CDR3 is TGCGCCAGCACCGCGGGCGGTACTAGCACAGATACGCAGTATTTT. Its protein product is CASTAGGTSTDTQYF.

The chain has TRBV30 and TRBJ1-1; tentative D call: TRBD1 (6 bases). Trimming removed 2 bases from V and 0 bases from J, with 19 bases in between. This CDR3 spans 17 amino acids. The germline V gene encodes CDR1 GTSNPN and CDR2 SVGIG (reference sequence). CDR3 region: CAWSPLQQGPMNTEAFF. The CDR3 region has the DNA TGTGCCTGGAGTCCTCTCCAACAGGGACCCATGAACACTGAAGCTTTCTTT.

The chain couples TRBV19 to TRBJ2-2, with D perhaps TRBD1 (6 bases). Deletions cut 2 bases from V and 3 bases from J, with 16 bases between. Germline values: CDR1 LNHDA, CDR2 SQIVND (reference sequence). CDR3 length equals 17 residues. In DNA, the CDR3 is TGTGCCAGTAGTATAACAGGGTTCATCTCTTACACCGGGGAGCTGTTTTTT. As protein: CASSITGFISYTGELFF.

CDR3 in amino acids: CASSRTGRSGNTIYF. CDR3 DNA sequence: TGTGCCAGCAGTCGTACAGGGCGCTCTGGAAACACCATATATTTT. V usage is TRBV6-5 and J usage is TRBJ1-3; TRBD1 is a possible D gene (6 bases). The germline V and J ends were trimmed by 5 bases and 0 bases, with 11 bases remaining between them. CDR3 length: 15 amino acids. Germline CDR1 and CDR2: MNHEY and SVGAGI.

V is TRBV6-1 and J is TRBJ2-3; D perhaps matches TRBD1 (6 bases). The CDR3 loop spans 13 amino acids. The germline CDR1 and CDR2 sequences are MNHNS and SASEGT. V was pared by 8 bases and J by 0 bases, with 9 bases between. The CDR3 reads CASLQGSTDTQYF. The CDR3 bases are TGTGCCAGCCTACAGGGTAGCACAGATACGCAGTATTTT.

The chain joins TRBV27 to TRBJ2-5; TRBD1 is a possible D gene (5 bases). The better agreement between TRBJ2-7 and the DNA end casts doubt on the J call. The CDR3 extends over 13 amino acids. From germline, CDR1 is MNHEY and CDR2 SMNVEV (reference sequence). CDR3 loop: CASSLQGSYEQYF. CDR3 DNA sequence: TGTGCCAGCTCGCTCCAGGGAAGCTACGAGCAGTACTTC.

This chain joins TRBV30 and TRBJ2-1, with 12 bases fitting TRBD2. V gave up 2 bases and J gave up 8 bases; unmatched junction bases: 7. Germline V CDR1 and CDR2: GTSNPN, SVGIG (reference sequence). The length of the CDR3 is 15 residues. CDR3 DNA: TGTGCCTGGAGTCCCCGGACTAGCGGGGTACATGAGCAGTTCTTC. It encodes CAWSPRTSGVHEQFF.

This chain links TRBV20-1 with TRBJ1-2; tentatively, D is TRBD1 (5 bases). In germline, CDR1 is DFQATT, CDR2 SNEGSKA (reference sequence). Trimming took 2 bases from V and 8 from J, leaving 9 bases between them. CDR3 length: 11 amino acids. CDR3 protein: CSARQGRGYTF. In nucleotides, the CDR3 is TGCAGTGCTAGACAGGGCCGGGGCTACACCTTC.

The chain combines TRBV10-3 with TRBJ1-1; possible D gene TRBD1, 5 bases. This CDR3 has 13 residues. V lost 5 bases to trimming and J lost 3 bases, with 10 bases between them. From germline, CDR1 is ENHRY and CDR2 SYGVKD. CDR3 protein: CAISQPGDTEAFF. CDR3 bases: TGTGCCATCAGTCAGCCGGGGGACACTGAAGCTTTCTTT.

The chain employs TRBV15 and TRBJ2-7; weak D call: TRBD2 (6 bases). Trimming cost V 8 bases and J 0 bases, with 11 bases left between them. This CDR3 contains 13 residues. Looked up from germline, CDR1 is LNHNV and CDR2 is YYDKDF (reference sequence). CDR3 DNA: TGTGCCACCGGGGGGATTAGCTCCTACGAGCAGTACTTC. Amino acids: CATGGISSYEQYF.

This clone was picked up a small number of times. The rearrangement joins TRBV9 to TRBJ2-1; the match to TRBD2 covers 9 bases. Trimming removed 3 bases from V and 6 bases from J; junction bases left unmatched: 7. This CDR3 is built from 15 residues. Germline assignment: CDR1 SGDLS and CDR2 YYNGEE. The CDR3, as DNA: TGTGCCAGCAGCGGACTAGGCGGGGGGGGCAATGAGCAGTTCTTC. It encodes CASSGLGGGGNEQFF.

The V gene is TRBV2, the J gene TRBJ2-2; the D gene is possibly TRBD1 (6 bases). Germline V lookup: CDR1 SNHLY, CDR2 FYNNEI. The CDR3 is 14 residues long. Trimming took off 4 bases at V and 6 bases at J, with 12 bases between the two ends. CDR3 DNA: TGTGCCAGCAGTGTCTACAGGGAAGCCGGGGAGCTGTTTTTT. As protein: CASSVYREAGELFF.

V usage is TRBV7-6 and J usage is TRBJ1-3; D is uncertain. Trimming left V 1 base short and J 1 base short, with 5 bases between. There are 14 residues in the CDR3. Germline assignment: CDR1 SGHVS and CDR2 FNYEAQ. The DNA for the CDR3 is TGTGCCAGCAGCTTAGGGGAGTCTGGAAACACCATATATTTT. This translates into CASSLGESGNTIYF.

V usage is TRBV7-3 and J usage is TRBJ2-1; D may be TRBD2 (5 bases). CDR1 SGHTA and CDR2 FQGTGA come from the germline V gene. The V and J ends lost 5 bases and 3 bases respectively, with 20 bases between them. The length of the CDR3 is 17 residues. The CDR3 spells CASSPTGSRLGYNEQFF. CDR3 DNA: TGTGCCAGCAGCCCCACTGGGAGCAGGTTGGGCTACAATGAGCAGTTCTTC.

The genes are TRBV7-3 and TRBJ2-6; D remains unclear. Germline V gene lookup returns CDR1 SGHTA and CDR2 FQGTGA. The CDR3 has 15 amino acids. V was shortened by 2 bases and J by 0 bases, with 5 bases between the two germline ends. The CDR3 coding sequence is TGTGCCAGCAGCTTACACACCTCTGGGGCCAACGTCCTGACTTTC. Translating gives CASSLHTSGANVLTF.

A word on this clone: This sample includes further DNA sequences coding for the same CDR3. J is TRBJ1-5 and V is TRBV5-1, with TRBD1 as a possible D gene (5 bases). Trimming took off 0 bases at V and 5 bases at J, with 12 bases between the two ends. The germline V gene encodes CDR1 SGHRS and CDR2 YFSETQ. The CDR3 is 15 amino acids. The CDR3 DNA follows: TGCGCCAGCAGCTTGGGGCAGGGTGGAGATCAGCCCCAGCATTTT. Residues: CASSLGQGGDQPQHF.

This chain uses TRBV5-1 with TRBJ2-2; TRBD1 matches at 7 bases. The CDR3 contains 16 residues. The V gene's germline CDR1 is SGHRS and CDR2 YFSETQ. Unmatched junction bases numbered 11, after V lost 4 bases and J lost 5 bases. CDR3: CASSPFGTERTGELFF. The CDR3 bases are TGCGCCAGCAGCCCGTTCGGGACAGAGAGGACCGGGGAGCTGTTTTTT.

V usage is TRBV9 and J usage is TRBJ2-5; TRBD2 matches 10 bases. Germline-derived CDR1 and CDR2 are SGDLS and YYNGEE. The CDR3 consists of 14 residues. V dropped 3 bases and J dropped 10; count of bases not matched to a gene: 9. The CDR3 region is CASSELAGVEVQYF. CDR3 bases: TGTGCCAGCAGCGAGCTAGCGGGGGTGGAGGTCCAGTACTTC.

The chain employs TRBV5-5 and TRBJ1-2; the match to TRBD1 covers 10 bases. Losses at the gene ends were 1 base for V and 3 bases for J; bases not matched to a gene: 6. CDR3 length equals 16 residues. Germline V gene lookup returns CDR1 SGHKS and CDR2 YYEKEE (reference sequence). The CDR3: CASSLSGTGADYGYTF. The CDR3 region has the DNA TGTGCCAGCAGCTTGAGTGGGACAGGGGCCGACTATGGCTACACCTTC.

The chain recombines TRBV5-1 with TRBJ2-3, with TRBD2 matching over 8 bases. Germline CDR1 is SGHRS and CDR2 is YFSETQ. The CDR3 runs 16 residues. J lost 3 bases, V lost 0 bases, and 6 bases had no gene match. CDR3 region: CASSLAGGGRTDTQYF. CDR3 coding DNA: TGCGCCAGCAGCTTGGCCGGGGGGGGGAGGACAGATACGCAGTATTTT. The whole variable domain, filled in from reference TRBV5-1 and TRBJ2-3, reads KAGVTQTPRYLIKTRGQQVTLSCSPISGHRSVSWYQQTPGQGLQFLFEYFSETQRNKGNFPGRFSGRQFSNSRSEMNVSTLELGDSALYLCASSLAGGGRTDTQYFGPGTRLTVL.